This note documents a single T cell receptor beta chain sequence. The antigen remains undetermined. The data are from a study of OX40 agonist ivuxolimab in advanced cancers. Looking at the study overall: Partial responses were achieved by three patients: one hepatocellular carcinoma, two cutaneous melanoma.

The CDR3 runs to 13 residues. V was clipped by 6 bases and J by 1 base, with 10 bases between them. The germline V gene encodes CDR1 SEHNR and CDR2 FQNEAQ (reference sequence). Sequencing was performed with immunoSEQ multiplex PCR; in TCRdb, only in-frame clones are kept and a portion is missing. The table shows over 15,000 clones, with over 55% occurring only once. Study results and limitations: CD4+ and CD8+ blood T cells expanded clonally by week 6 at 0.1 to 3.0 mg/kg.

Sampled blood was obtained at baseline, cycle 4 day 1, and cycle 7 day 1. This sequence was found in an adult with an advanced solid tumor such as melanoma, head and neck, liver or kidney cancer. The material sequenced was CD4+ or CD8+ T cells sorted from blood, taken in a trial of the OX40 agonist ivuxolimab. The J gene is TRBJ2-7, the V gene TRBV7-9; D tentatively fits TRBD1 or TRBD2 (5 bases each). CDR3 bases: TGTGCCAGCAGGGGACCGCTATCCTACGAGCAGTACTTC. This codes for CASRGPLSYEQYF.